These 18 T cell receptor beta chains were sequenced from one sample in a study of CD8+CD57+ T cells in acquired aplastic anemia. Patients who underwent sequencing had shown CD8+CD57+ cell expansion by flow cytometry. For CDR3 and TCR beta VDJ profiling, genomic DNA was the template used. TCRdb analysed the reads with MiXCR anew, one entry per CDR3 protein. The repertoire holds a few hundred thousand distinct CDR3 sequences, with under 50% as singletons. Sequenced sample: sorted CD4+, CD8+, or CD8+CD57+ T cells (not recorded which) from PBMCs. The receptor source for this set is a human donor with aplastic anemia.

This chain joins TRBV19 and TRBJ1-1; TRBD1 is a possible D gene (6 bases). Germline V CDR1 and CDR2: LNHDA, SQIVND (reference sequence). V gave up 3 bases and J gave up 7 bases, with 15 bases separating them. This CDR3 spans 14 amino acids. The CDR3 coding sequence is TGTGCCAGTAGTATTACCGGGACAATCGGTGAAGCTTTCTTT. Translation: CASSITGTIGEAFF.

In this sample, this clonotype turned up once. The chain carries TRBV9 and TRBJ1-6; TRBD1 might be the D (6 bases). From germline, CDR1 is SGDLS and CDR2 YYNGEE. Trimming took off 8 bases at V and 0 bases at J, with 21 bases between the two ends. The CDR3 covers 18 residues. The CDR3 DNA reads TGTGCCAGTGCCCTACCAGGGGTCGGGAGCTCCTATAATTCACCCCTCCACTTT. Residues: CASALPGVGSSYNSPLHF.

The V gene is TRBV19, the J gene TRBJ1-1; 9 nucleotides align to TRBD1. Trimming at V came to 5 bases and at J to 11 bases, leaving 12 bases not matched to a gene. The CDR3 is 14 amino acids. Germline CDR1 is LNHDA and CDR2 is SQIVND (reference sequence). The CDR3 region is CASSRLQGASGAFF. In nucleotides, the CDR3 is TGTGCCAGTAGTCGCTTACAGGGGGCATCGGGGGCTTTCTTT.

With regard to this clonotype: A much larger clonotype is one base distant, so this may be a read error. V is TRBV5-1 and J is TRBJ2-2, with D perhaps TRBD1 or TRBD2 (6 bases each). The length of the CDR3 is 16 residues. Germline V gives CDR1 SGHRS, CDR2 YFSETQ. CDR3 sequence: CAGSLEGGLNTGELFF. The CDR3, as DNA: TGCGCCGGCAGCTTGGAAGGGGGGCTGAACACCGGGGAGCTGTTTTTT.

This clonotype was detected many times. The rearrangement joins TRBV19 to TRBJ1-5, with 7 bases aligning to TRBD1. The CDR3 spans 19 residues. The germline CDR1 and CDR2 sequences are LNHDA and SQIVND (reference sequence). The J segment lost 5 bases and the V segment lost 2 bases, leaving 18 bases of the junction unmatched. The CDR3 loop is CASSIPPGWRGQRDQPQHF. The CDR3 region has the DNA TGTGCCAGTAGTATACCCCCAGGGTGGCGGGGACAGCGGGATCAGCCCCAGCATTTT.

This clonotype has a count of ten or more. The J gene is TRBJ1-4, the V gene TRBV11-2, with unresolved D. This CDR3 contains 14 residues. Trimming took off 3 bases at V and 2 bases at J, with 7 bases between the two ends. Germline CDR1 and CDR2: SGHAT and FQNNGV. As DNA, the CDR3 is TGTGCCAGCAGCTTGTTGGGGACTAATGAAAAACTGTTTTTT. Its protein product is CASSLLGTNEKLFF.

Points on this clonotype: This could be a read error, since a much larger clone is one nucleotide away. The chain couples TRBV5-4 to TRBJ1-1; D gene unclear. This CDR3 comprises 14 residues. Trimming pared 0 bases from V and 1 base from J, leaving 7 bases between. Germline V lookup: CDR1 SGHNT, CDR2 YYREEE (reference sequence). CDR3 bases: TGTGCCAGCAGCTTGGGGAGGGAGAACACTGAAGCTTTCTTT. It translates to CASSLGRENTEAFF.

Details on this clonotype: The CDR3 carries no conserved terminal phenylalanine or tryptophan, so it likely arises from a read error. The chain uses TRBV20-1 and TRBJ2-3, with no clear D. This CDR3 has 14 residues. V was cut by 6 bases and J by 6 bases, with 19 bases left in between. CDR1 is DFQATT and CDR2 is SNEGSKA in the germline V gene (reference sequence). CDR3 residues: CSAPARLDTDTQYS. The CDR3 DNA follows: TGCAGTGCGCCTGCGCGGCTAGACACTGATACGCAGTATTCT.

The chain carries TRBV20-1 and TRBJ2-7; 8 bases line up with TRBD1. Germline-derived CDR1 and CDR2 are DFQATT and SNEGSKA (reference sequence). After removal of 5 bases from V and 4 bases from J, the junction contained 7 bases not matched to a gene. This CDR3 region has 13 residues. CDR3 in DNA: TGCAGTGCTCTAAGGGACAGGACATACGAGCAGTACTTC. This gives the protein CSALRDRTYEQYF.

This clonotype was counted only a few times. This sequence joins TRBV4-1 and TRBJ2-3; 9 nucleotides match TRBD2. The V segment lost 3 bases and the J segment 5 bases; nucleotides outside the gene matches: 15. The CDR3 loop spans 18 amino acids. CDR1 MGHRA and CDR2 YSYEKL come from the germline V gene. The CDR3 bases are TGCGCCAGCAGCCAGTCCGGCGGGGGGGGGCCAGCTCGAGATACGCAGTATTTT. Its protein product is CASSQSGGGGPARDTQYF.

A remark on this clonotype: Its ends do not fully match the called genes, so a read error is possible. The chain carries TRBV2 and TRBJ2-3, with D perhaps TRBD1 (5 bases). Germline V lookup: CDR1 SNHLY, CDR2 FYNNEI. This CDR3 contains 17 residues. CDR3 residues: CALLATTSEQGIDPHNF. CDR3 nucleotide sequence: TGTGCCCTATTGGCGACCACCTCTGAGCAGGGCATCGATCCGCACAATTTT.

The V and J genes are TRBV7-9 and TRBJ2-7, with D unresolved. CDR1 and CDR2 from the germline V gene are SEHNR and FQNEAQ (reference sequence). The CDR3 is 14 amino acids. V lost 1 base to trimming and J lost 2 bases, with 9 bases between them. The CDR3 DNA follows: TGTGCCAGCAGCTTAGATAAAGGTCCCTACGAGCAGTACTTC. Its translation: CASSLDKGPYEQYF.

The CDR3 sequence: CATSDSRDSPYEQYF. CDR3 DNA sequence: TGTGCCACCAGTGATTCCCGGGACAGCCCCTACGAGCAGTACTTC. The chain joins TRBV24-1 to TRBJ2-7; 7 bases agree with TRBD1. V trimming: 2 bases; J trimming: 2 bases; junction bases outside the gene matches: 5. CDR1 and CDR2 from the germline V gene are KGHDR and SFDVKD. This CDR3 contains 15 residues.

This clonotype was recorded only once. The V gene is TRBV19, the J gene TRBJ2-5; 10 bases are shared with TRBD2. J gave up 3 bases and V 5 bases, and 6 bases lay outside the gene matches. CDR3 size: 15 residues. Germline V gene lookup returns CDR1 LNHDA and CDR2 SQIVND (reference sequence). This CDR3 reads CASSPGLAGEETQYF. For the CDR3, the DNA is TGTGCCAGTAGTCCTGGGCTAGCGGGGGAAGAGACCCAGTACTTC.

This clonotype occurred many times. The genes are TRBV2 and TRBJ2-5, with 10 nucleotides matching TRBD1. Germline V lookup: CDR1 SNHLY, CDR2 FYNNEI. CDR3 length equals 15 residues. V shed 4 bases and J 2 bases; nucleotides not matched to a gene: 4. The DNA of the CDR3 is TGTGCCAGCAGTGCATGGGACAGGGGACAAGAGACCCAGTACTTC. This codes for CASSAWDRGQETQYF.

The V gene is TRBV19, the J gene TRBJ2-3; D is perhaps TRBD1 (6 bases). The CDR3 totals 15 residues. V gave up 5 bases and J gave up 3 bases, with 15 bases separating them. The germline gives CDR1 LNHDA, CDR2 SQIVND (reference sequence). CDR3 sequence: CASSSQWGRTDTQYF. CDR3 nucleotide sequence: TGTGCCAGTAGTTCCCAGTGGGGGCGGACAGATACGCAGTATTTT.

About this clonotype itself: A much more abundant neighbour one base away suggests this may be a read error. The chain uses TRBV6-5 and TRBJ2-1; the D gene is possibly TRBD1 (6 bases). This CDR3 is 14 amino acids long. The germline CDR1 and CDR2 sequences are MNHEY and SVGAGI. Deletions cut 10 bases from V and 7 bases from J, with 20 bases between. The CDR3 reads CATSGDTWRNEQFF. CDR3 in DNA: TGTGCCACCTCCGGGGACACTTGGAGGAATGAGCAGTTCTTC.

This clonotype has a handful of counts. V usage is TRBV12-3 or TRBV12-4 and J usage is TRBJ2-7; no firm D call. The CDR3 has 12 amino acids. The V and J ends lost 1 base and 7 bases respectively, with 8 bases between them. This chain's CDR3 is CASSLGTWEQYF. For the CDR3, the DNA is TGTGCCAGCAGTTTAGGGACGTGGGAGCAGTACTTC.